What follows describes a single T cell receptor (beta chain). As yet, its antigen is unknown. Per germline, CDR1 SGDLS and CDR2 YYNGEE. With 6 bases removed from V and 1 base from J, the gap between germline ends came to 25 bases. This CDR3 is 18 amino acids long. The data were produced by immunoSEQ multiplex PCR, yet TCRdb's version contains in-frame clones alone and is incomplete. The profile shows 71,000 or so clones, 90% of them singletons. This entry is derived from a study of graft-versus-host responses after intestinal transplantation. Study-wide context: Isolated intestinal, liver-intestinal, or multivisceral transplants were what recipients had. The whole recipient group had anti-thymocyte globulin induction followed by tacrolimus and steroids for around 3 years. Broader study findings: The recipient marrow held GvH clones, and some of them showed up first in ileum or blood. With peak circulating GvH clone levels came an association with early post-transplant HvG declines.

J is TRBJ1-1 and V is TRBV9; D gene ambiguous. The sequence came from a human donor who received an intestinal transplant. The sequencing here drew on unstimulated CD8+ T cells sorted from spleen or lymph node cells, taken before intestinal transplant. The CDR3 here is CASTPTPSQPPPNTEAFF. The CDR3 nucleotides read TGTGCCAGCACCCCAACCCCTAGCCAGCCTCCACCGAACACTGAAGCTTTCTTT. Together with reference TRBV9 and TRBJ1-1, the CDR3 gives the full variable domain: DSGVTQTPKHLITATGQRVTLRCSPRSGDLSVYWYQQSLDQGLQFLIQYYNGEERAKGNILERFSAQQFPDLHSELNLSSLELGDSALYFCASTPTPSQPPPNTEAFFGQGTRLTVV.